One sample yielded the 7 T cell receptor beta chains listed below, sequenced in a study of cytomegalovirus exposure and HLA in healthy donors. Primers included in the PCR were 60 Vbeta and 13 Jbeta primers. Some clones are missing from TCRdb's copy, which holds only in-frame ones; the method was immunoSEQ multiplex PCR. The sample lists about 120,000 clones; 15% were seen once. Sequenced material: PBMCs. These receptor sequences come from a woman in her late teens or twenties in good health and CMV-seronegative.

This clone was counted only a few times. The V gene is TRBV28, the J gene TRBJ1-5; the match to TRBD1 covers 12 bases. V lost 4 bases to trimming and J lost 4 bases; unmatched junction nucleotides: 17. This CDR3 comprises 20 residues. Germline-derived CDR1 and CDR2 are MDHEN and SYDVKM. The CDR3, as DNA: TGTGCCAGCAGTTATCGGGGGACAGGGGGCCCCATTTTCGGGAATCAGCCCCAGCATTTT. It encodes CASSYRGTGGPIFGNQPQHF.

This clone was counted a few times. The chain joins TRBV18 to TRBJ2-7; 9 bases match TRBD2. This CDR3 is 15 amino acids long. Germline V gene data show CDR1 as KGHSH and CDR2 as LQKENI. V trimming: 2 bases; J trimming: 5 bases; junction bases outside the gene matches: 7. In nucleotides, the CDR3 is TGTGCCAGCTCACCAGTGGCTAGCGGGATGGACGAGCAGTACTTC. It is translated as CASSPVASGMDEQYF.

The chain carries TRBV19 and TRBJ2-5, with D perhaps TRBD1 (5 bases). Germline-derived CDR1 and CDR2 are LNHDA and SQIVND (reference sequence). The CDR3 length is 15 residues. V was pared by 4 bases and J by 2 bases, with 14 bases between. The DNA of the CDR3 is TGTGCCAGTAGTAAGCAGGGTTTTGGACAAGAGACCCAGTACTTC. Its protein is CASSKQGFGQETQYF.

This clone was seen a few times. V gene TRBV19 combines with J gene TRBJ2-3; 10 positions match TRBD2. The CDR3 contains 14 residues. Trimming cost V 3 bases and J 9 bases; bases outside gene matches: 6. The germline V gene has CDR1 LNHDA and CDR2 SQIVND (reference sequence). In DNA, the CDR3 is TGTGCCAGTAGTATTAGTCTAGCGGGAGAGACGCAGTATTTT. Encoded protein: CASSISLAGETQYF.

This clone appeared many times. The gene calls are TRBV14 and TRBJ1-2, with D possibly TRBD1 on 6 matching bases. Germline lookup yields CDR1 SGHDN and CDR2 FVKESK. Trimming left V 4 bases short and J 4 bases short, with 13 bases between. The CDR3 runs to 14 residues. The CDR3 DNA reads TGTGCCAGCAGCCGCGTAGACAGGCTCTATGGCTACACCTTC. It specifies CASSRVDRLYGYTF.

V usage is TRBV7-9 and J usage is TRBJ2-1; 10 positions match TRBD2. This CDR3 has 15 residues. Germline CDR1 SEHNR, CDR2 FQNEAQ (reference sequence). The junction had 5 bases not matched to a gene; V was cut back by 3 bases and J by 6 bases. The chain's CDR3 is CASSFLAGVFNEQFF. Written as DNA, the CDR3 is TGTGCCAGCAGCTTCCTAGCGGGAGTCTTCAATGAGCAGTTCTTC.

A remark on this clone: A junction boundary mismatches the germline segment, possibly from a read error. This chain connects TRBV2 to TRBJ2-1, with 8 nucleotides matching TRBD2. The CDR3 consists of 15 residues. CDR1 is SNHLY and CDR2 is FYNNEI in the germline V gene. In DNA, the CDR3 is TGTGCCAGCAGCGAAGAGGGACTAGACTACAATGAGCAGTTCTTC. Its protein is CASSEEGLDYNEQFF.